A single sample is the source of the 16 T cell receptor beta chains below, sequenced in a study of neoadjuvant nivolumab and ipilimumab in lung cancer. Sequencing was performed with immunoSEQ multiplex PCR; in TCRdb, only in-frame clones are kept and a portion is missing. The repertoire holds 25,000 to 35,000 clones, approximately 83% seen once, with 5% to 5.5% in the top ten. Sequenced material: tumor tissue, taken after neoadjuvant nivolumab, alone or with ipilimumab, at or shortly before surgery. The receptors were sampled from an adult with non-small cell lung cancer.

The J gene is TRBJ1-2, the V gene TRBV25-1, with 9 nucleotides matching TRBD1. This CDR3 has 14 residues. Germline-derived CDR1 and CDR2 are MGHDK and SYGVNS. J lost 6 bases, V lost 5 bases, and 7 bases had no gene match. This CDR3 is CASSLGGQGNGYTF. CDR3 coding DNA: TGTGCCAGCAGTCTTGGGGGACAGGGCAATGGCTACACCTTC.

The sample holds one count of this clone. The chain carries TRBV29-1 and TRBJ2-1; TRBD2 matches at 10 bases. Per germline, CDR1 SQVTM and CDR2 ANQGSEA. The junction had 20 bases not matched to a gene; V was cut back by 8 bases and J by 7 bases. The CDR3 is 17 amino acids. The CDR3 DNA reads TGCAGCCAAGAGCGGCTAGCGGGAGTTGGAGGTAGTAATGAGCAGTTCTTC. It translates to CSQERLAGVGGSNEQFF.

The chain recombines TRBV5-1 with TRBJ2-2, with 9 bases identical to TRBD1. Germline trimming cut 4 bases from V and 5 bases from J; bases unmatched to any gene: 6. Germline CDR1 reads SGHRS; CDR2 reads YFSETQ. CDR3 size: 15 residues. CDR3 in DNA: TGCGCCAGCAGCACACAGACAGGGGGGACCGGGGAGCTGTTTTTT. It translates to CASSTQTGGTGELFF.

This clone was detected only once. V is TRBV18 and J is TRBJ2-4, with D possibly matching TRBD2 (6 bases). Germline V CDR1 and CDR2: KGHSH, LQKENI. Trimming took off 6 bases at V and 8 bases at J, with 11 bases between the two ends. There are 12 residues in the CDR3. The CDR3 reads CASSGTGDIQYF. CDR3 bases: TGTGCCAGCTCCGGAACGGGGGACATTCAGTACTTC.

The rearrangement joins TRBV6-5 to TRBJ1-3; no clear D. V lost 0 bases, J lost 6 bases, and 12 bases lay in between. Germline V gene sequence: CDR1 MNHEY, CDR2 SVGAGI. The CDR3 has 15 amino acids. The CDR3 loop is CASSYSVGGTNTIYF. CDR3 DNA sequence: TGTGCCAGCAGTTACTCGGTCGGCGGAACAAACACCATATATTTT.

DNA of the CDR3: TGTGCCAGCCGTCAGGGGGACACTGAAGCTTTCTTT. This sequence encodes CASRQGDTEAFF. The V and J genes are TRBV7-9 and TRBJ1-1; TRBD1 aligns across 7 bases. After removal of 8 bases from V and 3 bases from J, the junction contained 3 bases not matched to a gene. In germline, CDR1 is SEHNR, CDR2 FQNEAQ (reference sequence). The CDR3 runs 12 residues.

The rearrangement links TRBV6-5 to TRBJ1-6; D not resolved. From germline, CDR1 is MNHEY and CDR2 SVGAGI. CDR3 size: 15 residues. Trimming took off 3 bases at V and 7 bases at J, with 13 bases between the two ends. The CDR3 nucleotides read TGTGCCAGCAGTTATGAGTGGTCGGGCAATTCACCCCTCCACTTT. Protein product: CASSYEWSGNSPLHF.

The chain carries TRBV28 and TRBJ1-5; 7 bases fit TRBD1. In germline, CDR1 is MDHEN, CDR2 SYDVKM. This CDR3 has 16 amino acids. J lost 2 bases, V lost 5 bases, and 9 bases had no gene match. CDR3 DNA sequence: TGTGCCAGCAGTATATCACAGGGGTACGGCAATCAGCCCCAGCATTTT. This sequence encodes CASSISQGYGNQPQHF.

The V gene is TRBV18, the J gene TRBJ2-6; 7 nucleotides agree with TRBD2. Germline loops: CDR1 KGHSH, CDR2 LQKENI. This CDR3 is built from 19 residues. V lost 3 bases, J lost 0 bases, and 11 bases stayed unmatched. The chain's CDR3 is CASSPPTQGLLSGANVLTF. CDR3 nucleotide sequence: TGTGCCAGCTCACCGCCCACCCAGGGACTACTCTCTGGGGCCAACGTCCTGACTTTC.

The rearrangement joins TRBV11-2 to TRBJ2-7; a weak D match, TRBD1 (6 bases). Trimming took off 1 base at V and 6 bases at J, with 10 bases between the two ends. The germline V gene encodes CDR1 SGHAT and CDR2 FQNNGV. The length of the CDR3 is 13 residues. The CDR3 reads CASSLGIGGEQYF. CDR3 coding DNA: TGTGCCAGCAGCTTAGGAATAGGGGGCGAGCAGTACTTC.

The chain's CDR3 is CASSSSRDQPQHF. The CDR3 nucleotides read TGTGCCAGCAGCTCTTCTCGGGATCAGCCCCAGCATTTT. The chain has TRBV7-2 and TRBJ1-5; D uncertain. The length of the CDR3 is 13 residues. The V gene lost 4 bases and the J gene lost 5 bases, with 9 bases spanning the gap. The germline V gene encodes CDR1 SGHTA and CDR2 FQGNSA.

This clone was counted between two and nine times. The rearrangement links TRBV18 to TRBJ2-5; no definite D call. The CDR3 is 13 amino acids. The V end was cut by 0 bases, the J end by 1 base, with 3 bases between. CDR1 and CDR2 from the germline V gene are KGHSH and LQKENI. Written as DNA, the CDR3 is TGTGCCAGCTCACCACCCTCCCAAGAGACCCAGTACTTC. Protein sequence: CASSPPSQETQYF.

V and J are TRBV5-4 and TRBJ2-3, with D unclear. The V end lost 2 bases, the J end lost 6 bases, and 4 bases lay between the germline ends. Germline V CDR1 and CDR2: SGHNT, YYREEE (reference sequence). CDR3 length: 11 residues. The CDR3 sequence is CASSFLDTQYF. Here the CDR3 DNA reads TGTGCCAGCAGCTTCCTGGATACGCAGTATTTT.

The chain couples TRBV5-1 to TRBJ1-1; D ambiguous. Germline V lookup: CDR1 SGHRS, CDR2 YFSETQ. This CDR3 has 12 amino acids. V lost 4 bases to trimming and J lost 10 bases, with 14 bases between them. The CDR3 bases are TGCGCCAGCAGCCATAGTGGGATCAGAGCTTTCTTT. Translated, it gives CASSHSGIRAFF.

The chain carries TRBV28 and TRBJ2-6; D ambiguous. This CDR3 has 15 amino acids. Trimming took 7 bases from V and 0 from J, leaving 10 bases between them. CDR1 and CDR2 from the germline V gene are MDHEN and SYDVKM. The DNA for the CDR3 is TGTGCCAGCAACCGTCCGCACTCTGGGGCCAACGTCCTGACTTTC. It specifies CASNRPHSGANVLTF.

The rearrangement links TRBV5-1 to TRBJ1-5; D call uncertain. This CDR3 spans 14 amino acids. CDR1 is SGHRS, CDR2 YFSETQ, per germline. Trimming removed 0 bases from V and 6 bases from J, with 10 bases in between. The CDR3 is CASSLVAEGQPQHF. The CDR3 nucleotides read TGCGCCAGCAGCTTGGTCGCCGAGGGTCAGCCCCAGCATTTT.